Described below is a single TCR beta chain sequence and its context. Its antigen is currently unknown. TCRdb processed the RT-PCR reads anew with MiXCR; each CDR3 protein has one entry. The table shows 800,000 or so distinct CDR3 sequences, with 20% to 25% occurring only once. These data originate in a study of response to subunit inactivated influenza vaccine. Study conclusions and caveats: Seasonal influenza vaccination, on each occasion, was suggested by the authors to recruit few new T cells.

V shed 0 bases, J shed 3 bases, and the junction held 4 bases outside the gene matches. The CDR3 is 17 residues long. Germline V gene lookup returns CDR1 SGHDN and CDR2 FVKESK. This specimen was PBMCs from blood, taken more than 4 days after vaccination. This chain connects TRBV14 to TRBJ2-1; 11 bases are shared with TRBD1. The TCR originated in a man aged 45-60 years who received an inactivated influenza vaccine. The CDR3 region is CASSQDAGTGGYNEQFF. In DNA form, the CDR3 reads TGTGCCAGCAGCCAAGATGCCGGGACAGGGGGCTACAATGAGCAGTTCTTC.